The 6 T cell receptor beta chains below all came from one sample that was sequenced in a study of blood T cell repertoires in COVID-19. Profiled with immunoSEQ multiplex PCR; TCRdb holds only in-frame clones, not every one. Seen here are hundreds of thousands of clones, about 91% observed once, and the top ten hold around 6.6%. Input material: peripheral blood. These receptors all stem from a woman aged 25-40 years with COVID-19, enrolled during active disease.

The CDR3 region has the DNA TGCGCCAGCAGCTCTCTAGGACAGGGATGGAATGAGCAGTTCTTC. Its translation: CASSSLGQGWNEQFF. V usage is TRBV5-1 and J usage is TRBJ2-1; 8 bases align to TRBD1. V was clipped by 3 bases and J by 7 bases; unmatched bases: 9. Germline V gene data show CDR1 as SGHRS and CDR2 as YFSETQ. This CDR3 is 15 amino acids long. The entire variable domain, with the rest obtained from reference TRBV5-1 and TRBJ2-1, is as follows: KAGVTQTPRYLIKTRGQQVTLSCSPISGHRSVSWYQQTPGQGLQFLFEYFSETQRNKGNFPGRFSGRQFSNSRSEMNVSTLELGDSALYLCASSSLGQGWNEQFFGPGTRLTVL.

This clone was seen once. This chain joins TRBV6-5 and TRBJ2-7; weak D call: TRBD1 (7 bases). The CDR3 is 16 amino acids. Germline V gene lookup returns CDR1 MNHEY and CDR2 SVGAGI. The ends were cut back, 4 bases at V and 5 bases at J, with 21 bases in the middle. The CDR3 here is CASSFLRGGRGDEQYF. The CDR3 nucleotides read TGTGCCAGCAGTTTCCTGAGGGGCGGCAGGGGGGACGAGCAGTACTTC.

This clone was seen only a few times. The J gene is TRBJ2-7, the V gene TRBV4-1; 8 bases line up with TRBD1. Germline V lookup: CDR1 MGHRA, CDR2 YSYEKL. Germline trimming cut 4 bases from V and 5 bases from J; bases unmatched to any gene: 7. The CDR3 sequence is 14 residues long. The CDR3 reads CASSPRAGGDEQYF. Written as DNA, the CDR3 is TGCGCCAGCAGCCCTCGGGCAGGGGGCGACGAGCAGTACTTC.

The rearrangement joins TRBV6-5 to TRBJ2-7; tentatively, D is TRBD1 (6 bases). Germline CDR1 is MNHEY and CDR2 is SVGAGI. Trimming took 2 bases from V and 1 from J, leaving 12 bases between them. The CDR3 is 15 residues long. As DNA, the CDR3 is TGTGCCAGCAGTTACGCGGACAGAGGTTCCTACGAGCAGTACTTC. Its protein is CASSYADRGSYEQYF.

In DNA form, the CDR3 reads TGTGCCAGCAGCGTTTCAGGGGGCCACAATGAGCAGTTCTTC. Protein: CASSVSGGHNEQFF. The J gene is TRBJ2-1, the V gene TRBV9, with TRBD1 identical over 8 bases. The V gene's germline CDR1 is SGDLS and CDR2 YYNGEE. J lost 5 bases, V lost 2 bases, and 3 bases had no gene match. This CDR3 comprises 14 residues.

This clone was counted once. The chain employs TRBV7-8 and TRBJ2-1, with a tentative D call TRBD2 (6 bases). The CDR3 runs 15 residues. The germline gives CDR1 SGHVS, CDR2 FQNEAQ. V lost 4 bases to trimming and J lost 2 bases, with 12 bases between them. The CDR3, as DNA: TGTGCCAGCAGCTCCACCACTAGCCCCTACAATGAGCAGTTCTTC. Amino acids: CASSSTTSPYNEQFF. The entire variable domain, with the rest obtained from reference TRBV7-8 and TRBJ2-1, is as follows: GAGVSQSPRYKVAKRGQDVALRCDPISGHVSLFWYQQALGQGPEFLTYFQNEAQLDKSGLPSDRFFAERPEGSVSTLKIQRTQQEDSAVYLCASSSTTSPYNEQFFGPGTRLTVL.